This T cell receptor beta chain came from a study of CD8 T cells in Susac syndrome. Random hexamers primed reverse transcription of about 0.45 to 1 ug RNA. TCR beta CDR3 was amplified by immunoSEQ covering 54 Vbeta and 13 Jbeta. TCRdb re-derived calls from the immunoSEQ multiplex PCR reads in MiXCR, one entry per CDR3 protein. The sample includes roughly 170,000 distinct CDR3 sequences, roughly 92% of them seen just once. CDR1 and CDR2 from the germline V gene are MDHEN and SYDVKM. This CDR3 has 15 amino acids. After removal of 6 bases from V and 2 bases from J, the junction contained 6 bases not matched to a gene. TCR beta from blood CD8+ and CD4+ T cells was sequenced. The multiple sclerosis controls were treatment-naive patients, and their relapsing-remitting disease was stable or active. Negative isolation yielded CD4+ and CD8+ T cells, and FACS enriched TEMRA cells.

This receptor was obtained from a human donor with multiple sclerosis. Sequencing was done on a sample of CD4+ T cells from PBMCs. This sequence joins TRBV28 and TRBJ1-5; 8 bases line up with TRBD1. CDR3 region: CASRQGAGGNQPQHF. CDR3 DNA: TGTGCCAGCAGGCAGGGGGCGGGTGGCAATCAGCCCCAGCATTTT.